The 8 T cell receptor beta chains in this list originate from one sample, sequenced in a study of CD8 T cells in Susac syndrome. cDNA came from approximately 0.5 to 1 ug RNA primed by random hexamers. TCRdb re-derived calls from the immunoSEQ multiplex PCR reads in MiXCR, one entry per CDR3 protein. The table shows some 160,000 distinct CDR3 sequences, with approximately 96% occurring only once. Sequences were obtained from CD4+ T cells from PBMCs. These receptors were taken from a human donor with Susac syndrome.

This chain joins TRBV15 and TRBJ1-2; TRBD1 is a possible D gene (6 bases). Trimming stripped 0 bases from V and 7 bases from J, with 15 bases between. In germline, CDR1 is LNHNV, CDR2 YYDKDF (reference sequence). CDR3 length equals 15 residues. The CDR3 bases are TGTGCCACCAGCAGAGATCGCGGGGGGGCACTTGGCTACACCTTC. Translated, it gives CATSRDRGGALGYTF.

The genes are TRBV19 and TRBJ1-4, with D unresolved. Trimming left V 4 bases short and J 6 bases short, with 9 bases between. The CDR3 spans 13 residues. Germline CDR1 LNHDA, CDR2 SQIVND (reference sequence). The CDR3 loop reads CASSSNWDEKLFF. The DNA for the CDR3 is TGTGCCAGTAGTAGCAACTGGGATGAAAAACTGTTTTTT.

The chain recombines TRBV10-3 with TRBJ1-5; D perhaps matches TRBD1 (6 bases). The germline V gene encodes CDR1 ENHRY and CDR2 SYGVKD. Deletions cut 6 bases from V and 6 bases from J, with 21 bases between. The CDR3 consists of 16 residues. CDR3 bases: TGTGCCATCAGCGCCAATGCACAGGGCGGGCGTCAGCCCCAGCATTTT. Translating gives CAISANAQGGRQPQHF.

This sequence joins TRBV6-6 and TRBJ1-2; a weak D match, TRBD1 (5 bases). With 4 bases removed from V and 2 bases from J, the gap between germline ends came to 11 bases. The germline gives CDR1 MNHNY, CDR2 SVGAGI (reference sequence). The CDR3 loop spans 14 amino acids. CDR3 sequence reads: CASSSQRGNYGYTF. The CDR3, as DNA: TGTGCCAGCAGTTCACAACGGGGGAACTATGGCTACACCTTC.

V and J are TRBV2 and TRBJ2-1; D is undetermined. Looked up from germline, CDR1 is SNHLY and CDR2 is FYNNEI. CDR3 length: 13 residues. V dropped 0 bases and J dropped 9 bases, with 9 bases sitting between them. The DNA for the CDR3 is TGTGCCAGCAGTGAAGCCCTTTCGGCTGAGCAGTTCTTC. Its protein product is CASSEALSAEQFF.

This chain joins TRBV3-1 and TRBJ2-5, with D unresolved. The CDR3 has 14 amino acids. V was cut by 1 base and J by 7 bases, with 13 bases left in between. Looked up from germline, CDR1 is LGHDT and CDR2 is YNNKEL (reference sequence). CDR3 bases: TGTGCCAGCAGCCAAGCCAGCGCCGCACGGACCCAGTACTTC. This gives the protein CASSQASAARTQYF.

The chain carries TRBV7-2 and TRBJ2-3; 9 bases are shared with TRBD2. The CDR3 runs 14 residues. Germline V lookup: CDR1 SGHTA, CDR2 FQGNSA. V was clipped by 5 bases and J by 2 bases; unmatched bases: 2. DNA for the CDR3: TGTGCCAGCAGCCCTAGCGGGGCCACAGATACGCAGTATTTT. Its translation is CASSPSGATDTQYF.

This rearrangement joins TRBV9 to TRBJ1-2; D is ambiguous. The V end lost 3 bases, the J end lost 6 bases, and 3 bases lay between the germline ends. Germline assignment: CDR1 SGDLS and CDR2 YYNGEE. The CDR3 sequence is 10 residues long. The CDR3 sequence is CASSGDGYTF. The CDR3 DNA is TGTGCCAGCAGCGGAGATGGCTACACCTTC.